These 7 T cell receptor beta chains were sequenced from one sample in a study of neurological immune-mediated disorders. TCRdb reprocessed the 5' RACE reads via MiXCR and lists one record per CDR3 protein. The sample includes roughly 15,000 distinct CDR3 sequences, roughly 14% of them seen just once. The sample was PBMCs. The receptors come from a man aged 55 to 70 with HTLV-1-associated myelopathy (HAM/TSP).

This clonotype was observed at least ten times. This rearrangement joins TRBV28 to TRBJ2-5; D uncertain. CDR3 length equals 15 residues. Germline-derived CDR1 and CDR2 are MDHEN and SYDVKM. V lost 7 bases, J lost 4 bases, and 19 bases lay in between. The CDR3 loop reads CASTETAFRGETQYF. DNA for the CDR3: TGTGCCAGCACCGAAACAGCCTTTAGAGGAGAGACCCAGTACTTC.

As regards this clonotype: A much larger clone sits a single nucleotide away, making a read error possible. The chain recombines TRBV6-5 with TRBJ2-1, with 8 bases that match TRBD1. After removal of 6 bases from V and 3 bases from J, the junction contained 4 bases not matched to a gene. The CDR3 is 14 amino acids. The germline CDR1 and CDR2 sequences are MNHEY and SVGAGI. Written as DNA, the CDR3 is TGTGCCAGCAGGTGGACAGGGTACTACAATGAGCAGTTCTTC. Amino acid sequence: CASRWTGYYNEQFF.

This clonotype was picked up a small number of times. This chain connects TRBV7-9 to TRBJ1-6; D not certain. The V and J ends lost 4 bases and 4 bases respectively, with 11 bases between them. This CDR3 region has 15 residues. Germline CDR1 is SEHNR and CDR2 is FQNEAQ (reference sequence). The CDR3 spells CASSSPEAYNSPLHF. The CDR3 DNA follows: TGTGCCAGCAGCTCCCCCGAGGCTTATAATTCACCCCTCCACTTT.

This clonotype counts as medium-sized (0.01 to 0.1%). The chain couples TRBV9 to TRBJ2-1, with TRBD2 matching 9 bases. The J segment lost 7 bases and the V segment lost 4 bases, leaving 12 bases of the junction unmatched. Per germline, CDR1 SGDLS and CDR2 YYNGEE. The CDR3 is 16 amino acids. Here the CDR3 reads CASSPRRASGKNEQFF. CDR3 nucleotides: TGTGCCAGCAGCCCCCGTAGGGCTAGCGGGAAGAATGAGCAGTTCTTC.

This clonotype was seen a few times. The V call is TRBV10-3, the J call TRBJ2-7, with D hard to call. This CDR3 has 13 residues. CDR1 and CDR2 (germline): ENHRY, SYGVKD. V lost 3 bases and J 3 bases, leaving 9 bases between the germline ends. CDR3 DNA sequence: TGTGCCATCAGTGACCCAACAATCTACGAGCAGTACTTC. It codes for CAISDPTIYEQYF.

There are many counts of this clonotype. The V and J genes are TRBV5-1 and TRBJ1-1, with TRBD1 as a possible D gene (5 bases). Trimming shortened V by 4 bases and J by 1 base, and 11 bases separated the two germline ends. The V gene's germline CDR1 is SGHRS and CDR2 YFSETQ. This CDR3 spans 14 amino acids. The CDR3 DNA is TGCGCCAGCAGCGGACATTCTGGGAACACTGAAGCTTTCTTT. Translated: CASSGHSGNTEAFF. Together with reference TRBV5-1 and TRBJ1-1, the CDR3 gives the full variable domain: KAGVTQTPRYLIKTRGQQVTLSCSPISGHRSVSWYQQTPGQGLQFLFEYFSETQRNKGNFPGRFSGRQFSNSRSEMNVSTLELGDSALYLCASSGHSGNTEAFFGQGTRLTVV.

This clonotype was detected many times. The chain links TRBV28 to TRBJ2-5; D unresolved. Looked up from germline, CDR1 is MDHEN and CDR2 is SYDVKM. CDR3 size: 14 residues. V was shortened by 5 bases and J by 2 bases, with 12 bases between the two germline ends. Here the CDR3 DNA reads TGTGCCAGCAGTCCCGGAATCGGACAAGAGACCCAGTACTTC. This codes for CASSPGIGQETQYF.